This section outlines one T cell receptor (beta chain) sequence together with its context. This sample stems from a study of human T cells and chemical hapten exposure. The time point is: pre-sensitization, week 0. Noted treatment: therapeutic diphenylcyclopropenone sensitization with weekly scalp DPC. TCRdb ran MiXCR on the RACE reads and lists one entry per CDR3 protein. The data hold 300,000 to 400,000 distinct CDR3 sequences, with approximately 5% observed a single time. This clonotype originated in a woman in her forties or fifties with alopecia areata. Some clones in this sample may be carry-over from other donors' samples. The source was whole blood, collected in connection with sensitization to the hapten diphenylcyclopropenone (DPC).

The CDR3, as DNA: TGCAGCGTTGGAGACTGGGGCACTGAAGCTTTCTTT. This sequence encodes CSVGDWGTEAFF. This chain connects TRBV29-1 to TRBJ1-1; D ambiguous. CDR1 and CDR2 from the germline V gene are SQVTM and ANQGSEA. V was trimmed by 4 bases and J by 4 bases, leaving 10 bases between them. This CDR3 has 12 amino acids.